These T cell receptor beta chains were read from a single sample in a study of cytomegalovirus exposure and HLA in healthy donors. Method: immunoSEQ multiplex PCR; TCRdb's copy keeps in-frame clones and lacks some. The sample includes approximately 100,000 clones, roughly 85% of them seen just once. The sample taken for sequencing was PBMCs. The receptors stem from a man in his forties in good health and CMV-seropositive. Each CDR3 is given with its conserved first and last residue. The D gene is left open where the match is weak. Clone sizes are given selectively: once, few, many, or a class where the clone is expanded.

CDR3nt: TGTGCCAGTAGCCGCCCCAGCGGGACAGGGACCGATGAGCAGTTCTTC; CDR3aa: CASSRPSGTGTDEQFF; d_gene: TRBD1; j_gene: TRBJ2-1; v_gene: TRBV19; abundance: -
CDR3nt: TGTGCCAGCAGCGTCCGCGACTCTGGAAACACCATATATTTT; CDR3aa: CASSVRDSGNTIYF; d_gene: -; j_gene: TRBJ1-3; v_gene: TRBV9; abundance: -
CDR3nt: TGTGCCAGCAGTCCGACTAGCGGGGCCTCCTACGAGCAGTACTTC; CDR3aa: CASSPTSGASYEQYF; d_gene: TRBD2; j_gene: TRBJ2-7; v_gene: TRBV6-5; abundance: once
CDR3nt: TGTGCCAGCCGACTAGCGGGAGCGGGAGATACGCAGTATTTT; CDR3aa: CASRLAGAGDTQYF; d_gene: TRBD2; j_gene: TRBJ2-3; v_gene: TRBV6-1; abundance: -
CDR3nt: TGTGCCAGCAGGTCAGGCCAGGGGGGAACAGATACGCAGTATTTT; CDR3aa: CASRSGQGGTDTQYF; d_gene: -; j_gene: TRBJ2-3; v_gene: TRBV2; abundance: -
CDR3nt: TGTGCCAGCAGCAGAGGGGGCGCAGAGGGCTACACCTTC; CDR3aa: CASSRGGAEGYTF; d_gene: TRBD1; j_gene: TRBJ1-2; v_gene: TRBV6-1; abundance: -
CDR3nt: TGTGCCAGCAGTTTAGAGGCGGGGGAGACCCAGTACTTC; CDR3aa: CASSLEAGETQYF; d_gene: -; j_gene: TRBJ2-5; v_gene: TRBV27; abundance: -
CDR3nt: TGCAGTGCTTCCGGGACTGCGCCAGTCTTC; CDR3aa: CSASGTAPVF; d_gene: -; j_gene: TRBJ2-1; v_gene: TRBV20-1; abundance: -
CDR3nt: TGTGCCAGCAGTTTATCGTGGACAGGGATAGAGACCCAGTACTTC; CDR3aa: CASSLSWTGIETQYF; d_gene: TRBD1; j_gene: TRBJ2-5; v_gene: TRBV27; abundance: -
CDR3nt: TGTGCCAGTAGTACATTGGGACAGGGCTCGGGCTACACCTTC; CDR3aa: CASSTLGQGSGYTF; d_gene: TRBD1; j_gene: TRBJ1-2; v_gene: TRBV19; abundance: once
CDR3nt: TGCAGCGCCAGAACCGGGACAGGGTTGGGCTACGAGCAGTACTTC; CDR3aa: CSARTGTGLGYEQYF; d_gene: TRBD1; j_gene: TRBJ2-7; v_gene: TRBV29-1; abundance: -
CDR3nt: TGCGCCAGCAGCTTGGTCCTAGCGGGGAGCACAGATACGCAGTATTTT; CDR3aa: CASSLVLAGSTDTQYF; d_gene: TRBD2; j_gene: TRBJ2-3; v_gene: TRBV5-1; abundance: -
CDR3nt: TGCAGCGTTGACAGCGGGTCCCTCCCCTACGAGCAGTACTTC; CDR3aa: CSVDSGSLPYEQYF; d_gene: -; j_gene: TRBJ2-7; v_gene: TRBV29-1; abundance: -
CDR3nt: TGTGCCAGCAGCTTAGACAGGGTGAATTCACCCCTCCACTTT; CDR3aa: CASSLDRVNSPLHF; d_gene: -; j_gene: TRBJ1-6; v_gene: TRBV11-2; abundance: -
CDR3nt: TGTGCCGTCAACGGGGGGGTCAGCACAGATACGCAGTATTTT; CDR3aa: CAVNGGVSTDTQYF; d_gene: TRBD2; j_gene: TRBJ2-3; v_gene: TRBV11-2; abundance: -
CDR3nt: TGCGCCAGCAGCAAGGAGGGACCAGCGAGAGAGCAGTACTTC; CDR3aa: CASSKEGPAREQYF; d_gene: -; j_gene: TRBJ2-7; v_gene: TRBV5-1; abundance: -
CDR3nt: TGTGCCATCAGTGAGTCAGGGGCGGGGGATTCCTACGAGCAGTACTTC; CDR3aa: CAISESGAGDSYEQYF; d_gene: TRBD2; j_gene: TRBJ2-7; v_gene: TRBV10-3; abundance: -
CDR3nt: TGTGCCAGCAGTGAAGATAGGGGACAGAATGGCTACGAGCAGTACTTC; CDR3aa: CASSEDRGQNGYEQYF; d_gene: TRBD1; j_gene: TRBJ2-7; v_gene: TRBV6-1; abundance: -
CDR3nt: TGCGCCAGCAGTGCTGGGGGGGACTCCTACGAGCAGTACTTC; CDR3aa: CASSAGGDSYEQYF; d_gene: TRBD2; j_gene: TRBJ2-7; v_gene: TRBV10-1; abundance: -
CDR3nt: TGCGCCAGCAGCGGGGAGGGGCTAGGGGAGCAGTACTTC; CDR3aa: CASSGEGLGEQYF; d_gene: TRBD2; j_gene: TRBJ2-7; v_gene: TRBV5-1; abundance: once
CDR3nt: TGTGCCTGGGGCCGGGACATTAGGGAGACCCAGTACTTC; CDR3aa: CAWGRDIRETQYF; d_gene: -; j_gene: TRBJ2-5; v_gene: TRBV30; abundance: once
CDR3nt: TGCGCCAGCAGCTTGCCGGGGGGAACCTACAATGAGCAGTTCTTC; CDR3aa: CASSLPGGTYNEQFF; d_gene: TRBD2; j_gene: TRBJ2-1; v_gene: TRBV5-1; abundance: -
CDR3nt: TGTGCCAGCAGCTTTGGCAGGGCTTTATATTTT; CDR3aa: CASSFGRALYF; d_gene: -; j_gene: TRBJ1-3; v_gene: TRBV5-8; abundance: -
CDR3nt: TGTGCCAGCTCACCAGTTTCAGCGAAGGAGACCCAGTACTTC; CDR3aa: CASSPVSAKETQYF; d_gene: -; j_gene: TRBJ2-5; v_gene: TRBV18; abundance: -
CDR3nt: TGTGCCAGCAGCAAAGGGGGGCTACACAATCAGCCCCAGCATTTT; CDR3aa: CASSKGGLHNQPQHF; d_gene: -; j_gene: TRBJ1-5; v_gene: TRBV21-1; abundance: -
CDR3nt: TGTGCCAGCAGCGTAGGGATAGGACAGGGGTTTAACGAGCAGTACTTC; CDR3aa: CASSVGIGQGFNEQYF; d_gene: TRBD1; j_gene: TRBJ2-7; v_gene: TRBV9; abundance: -
CDR3nt: TGTGCCAGCTCCATGGAGCGGGAGAAGGGCACCGGGGAGCTGTTTTTT; CDR3aa: CASSMEREKGTGELFF; d_gene: TRBD2; j_gene: TRBJ2-2; v_gene: TRBV18; abundance: once
CDR3nt: TGCAGCGTTGAAGACGCGGGACAGCGCTATGGCTACACCTTC; CDR3aa: CSVEDAGQRYGYTF; d_gene: TRBD1; j_gene: TRBJ1-2; v_gene: TRBV29-1; abundance: -
CDR3nt: TGTGCCAGCACCGCCGGGGGGGGGCTACTAGCGGGGGGCGGAGAGACCCAGTACTTC; CDR3aa: CASTAGGGLLAGGGETQYF; d_gene: TRBD2; j_gene: TRBJ2-5; v_gene: TRBV2; abundance: -
CDR3nt: TGTGCCAGCAGCCCCCAGGGCGGCAGCGGGGGAACAGATACGCAGTATTTT; CDR3aa: CASSPQGGSGGTDTQYF; d_gene: TRBD2; j_gene: TRBJ2-3; v_gene: TRBV11-2; abundance: once
CDR3nt: TGTGCCAGCAGCTTGGCTAGTGCAGCGAACACTGAAGCTTTCTTT; CDR3aa: CASSLASAANTEAFF; d_gene: -; j_gene: TRBJ1-1; v_gene: TRBV5-4; abundance: -
CDR3nt: TGTGCCAGCAGCTTGGATTTAGCAGCAACTAATGAAAAACTGTTTTTT; CDR3aa: CASSLDLAATNEKLFF; d_gene: -; j_gene: TRBJ1-4; v_gene: TRBV5-4; abundance: -
CDR3nt: TGCGCCAGCAGCTACCCGGGGGAAGAGACCCAGTACTTC; CDR3aa: CASSYPGEETQYF; d_gene: -; j_gene: TRBJ2-5; v_gene: TRBV5-1; abundance: few
CDR3nt: TGTGCCAGCAGTTGGGTGTGTGGTAGCGGGGAGACCCAGTACTTC; CDR3aa: CASSWVCGSGETQYF; d_gene: TRBD2; j_gene: TRBJ2-5; v_gene: TRBV27; abundance: -
CDR3nt: TGTGCCAGCAGTCGGTGGGAGACCCAGTACTTC; CDR3aa: CASSRWETQYF; d_gene: -; j_gene: TRBJ2-5; v_gene: TRBV2; abundance: -
CDR3nt: TGTGCCAGCAGTAAGCAGGGGAAGGGCACAGATACGCAGTATTTT; CDR3aa: CASSKQGKGTDTQYF; d_gene: -; j_gene: TRBJ2-3; v_gene: TRBV6-6; abundance: -
CDR3nt: TGTGCCAGCGGACCCCGGGGAGGGGCAGATACGCAGTATTTT; CDR3aa: CASGPRGGADTQYF; d_gene: TRBD2; j_gene: TRBJ2-3; v_gene: TRBV2; abundance: -
CDR3nt: TGTGCCAGCAGCTTAGGTGGACAGCGAGGGGCGGGTCAGCAGTACTTC; CDR3aa: CASSLGGQRGAGQQYF; d_gene: -; j_gene: TRBJ2-5; v_gene: TRBV7-8; abundance: -
CDR3nt: TGTGCCAGCTCACCGTCGATGGGACTGGGCTCCTACGAGCAGTACTTC; CDR3aa: CASSPSMGLGSYEQYF; d_gene: -; j_gene: TRBJ2-7; v_gene: TRBV18; abundance: -
CDR3nt: TGTGCCAGCAGACTAGGCCGGGGGGCGACCTACGAGCAGTACTTC; CDR3aa: CASRLGRGATYEQYF; d_gene: -; j_gene: TRBJ2-7; v_gene: TRBV6-5; abundance: -
CDR3nt: TGTGCCAGCAGCCTCCCGGCCCGGGTTCTCGGTAGCGAGCAGTACTTC; CDR3aa: CASSLPARVLGSEQYF; d_gene: -; j_gene: TRBJ2-7; v_gene: TRBV21-1; abundance: -
CDR3nt: TGTGCCAGCAGCTTGGGCTCCGGGACAGGGGGGGAAAAACTGTTTTTT; CDR3aa: CASSLGSGTGGEKLFF; d_gene: TRBD1; j_gene: TRBJ1-4; v_gene: TRBV5-5; abundance: -
CDR3nt: TGCGCCAGCAGCTTGGGACTAGCGGGGGGCCGGGTAGATACGCAGTATTTT; CDR3aa: CASSLGLAGGRVDTQYF; d_gene: TRBD2; j_gene: TRBJ2-3; v_gene: TRBV5-1; abundance: -
CDR3nt: TGTGCCAGTAGCCGGACTAGCGGGAGGGCCATAAAGGGGAATGAGCAGTTCTTC; CDR3aa: CASSRTSGRAIKGNEQFF; d_gene: TRBD2; j_gene: TRBJ2-1; v_gene: TRBV19; abundance: once
CDR3nt: TGTGCCATTGGGGGGGGCCTTTTCACAGATACGCAGTATTTT; CDR3aa: CAIGGGLFTDTQYF; d_gene: -; j_gene: TRBJ2-3; v_gene: TRBV10-3; abundance: -
CDR3nt: TGTGCCAGCACCACACCTGGTTGGGGCTACACCTTC; CDR3aa: CASTTPGWGYTF; d_gene: -; j_gene: TRBJ1-2; v_gene: TRBV5-4; abundance: -